Listed here are 28 T cell receptor beta chains from one sample, sequenced in a study of beta chain features in type 1 diabetes. The antigens these receptors bind are not known. What was sequenced were expressed TCRB transcripts, since all of the isolated RNA had been reverse transcribed. Libraries were prepared by immunoSEQ multiplex PCR; TCRdb keeps only in-frame clonotypes and omits some of them. The sample carries 680,000 or so clones, 13% recorded once. Findings and caveats of the study: Shorter TCRB CDR3s, moderately but significantly so, were found in Type 1 diabetes patients in all four CD4+ subsets.

Sample: naive CD4+ T cells from blood. The receptors come from a young man with type 1 diabetes.

This clone was seen only a few times. The germline gene is not matched at one end of the junction; a read error may be the cause. The J gene is TRBJ2-5, the V gene TRBV7-7; maybe TRBD2 (7 bases). The CDR3 loop spans 15 amino acids. Germline CDR1 SSHAT, CDR2 FNYEAQ (reference sequence). The CDR3 loop reads CASSLGGTKQETQYF. For the CDR3, the DNA is TGTGCTAGCAGCTTAGGGGGGACTAAACAAGAGACCCAGTACTTC.

V usage is TRBV20-1 and J usage is TRBJ1-2; no clear D. CDR3 length: 11 amino acids. V lost 5 bases and J 6 bases, leaving 10 bases between the germline ends. Germline CDR1 reads DFQATT; CDR2 reads SNEGSKA (reference sequence). CDR3 residues: CSASRWDGYTF. In DNA, the CDR3 is TGCAGTGCTTCAAGGTGGGATGGCTACACCTTC.

V usage is TRBV7-9 and J usage is TRBJ2-3; TRBD2 might be the D (6 bases). The V and J ends lost 11 bases and 0 bases respectively, with 6 bases between them. The CDR3 sequence is 11 residues long. Germline V gene data show CDR1 as SEHNR and CDR2 as FQNEAQ (reference sequence). The CDR3: CAGRSTDTQYF. CDR3 DNA sequence: TGTGCCGGGAGGAGCACAGATACGCAGTATTTT.

The rearrangement links TRBV5-6 to TRBJ1-2; D remains unclear. Trimming took off 1 base at V and 2 bases at J, with 6 bases between the two ends. Per germline, CDR1 SGHDT and CDR2 YYEEEE. This CDR3 has 13 amino acids. CDR3 in amino acids: CASSLSGNYGYTF. The CDR3 DNA is TGTGCCAGCAGCTTGTCCGGGAACTATGGCTACACCTTC.

Note on this clone: The same CDR3 arises from other DNA sequences in this sample as well. The chain combines TRBV5-1 with TRBJ1-1; 8 bases are a match to TRBD1. With V trimmed by 0 bases and J by 2 bases, 3 bases remained unmatched. The CDR3 runs to 15 residues. The germline CDR1 and CDR2 sequences are SGHRS and YFSETQ. The CDR3 protein is CASSLVGQGNTEAFF. The CDR3 DNA is TGCGCCAGCAGCTTGGTTGGACAGGGAAACACTGAAGCTTTCTTT.

The rearrangement links TRBV6-1 to TRBJ1-2, with 8 bases matching TRBD1. This CDR3 contains 14 residues. Germline CDR1 MNHNS, CDR2 SASEGT. Trimming removed 4 bases from V and 5 bases from J; junction bases left unmatched: 6. The CDR3 nucleotides are TGTGCCAGCAGTGTTCAGGGGGCTCCATATGGCTACACCTTC. Its translation: CASSVQGAPYGYTF.

There are a few counts of this clone. This sequence joins TRBV14 and TRBJ2-5; D is uncertain. V was cut by 0 bases and J by 12 bases, with 11 bases left in between. The CDR3 contains 12 residues. Germline CDR1 is SGHDN and CDR2 is FVKESK. For the CDR3, the DNA is TGTGCCAGCAGCCAAGACCGGCGAACTGAGTACTTC. It yields the protein CASSQDRRTEYF.

This CDR3 is CAWMAGESYGYTF. The DNA of the CDR3 is TGTGCCTGGATGGCAGGGGAGTCCTATGGCTACACCTTC. The V and J genes are TRBV30 and TRBJ1-2; weak D call: TRBD1 (6 bases). Trimming took off 4 bases at V and 4 bases at J, with 13 bases between the two ends. Per the germline V gene, CDR1 is GTSNPN and CDR2 is SVGIG (reference sequence). This CDR3 contains 13 residues.

This clone turned up a few times. This chain joins TRBV30 and TRBJ1-5, with TRBD1 identical over 8 bases. V lost 1 base to trimming and J lost 2 bases; unmatched junction nucleotides: 10. Per germline, CDR1 GTSNPN and CDR2 SVGIG (reference sequence). The CDR3 is 17 residues long. This CDR3 reads CAWSGGQAVQGNQPQHF. CDR3 in DNA: TGTGCCTGGAGTGGGGGACAGGCTGTTCAGGGCAATCAGCCCCAGCATTTT.

This clone was seen a few times. This chain connects TRBV7-3 to TRBJ2-1; 7 nucleotides agree with TRBD1. Germline CDR1 is SGHTA and CDR2 is FQGTGA. This CDR3 comprises 14 residues. The ends lost 5 bases at V and 2 bases at J; junction bases unmatched: 3. DNA for the CDR3: TGTGCCAGCAGCGTACAGGGGACCTACAATGAGCAGTTCTTC. This translates into CASSVQGTYNEQFF.

This clone has only a few counts. The chain's CDR3 is CASSSGGLTYNEQFF. CDR3 coding DNA: TGCGCCAGCAGCTCGGGGGGACTAACCTACAATGAGCAGTTCTTC. The chain has TRBV5-1 and TRBJ2-1, with TRBD2 matching 7 bases. The CDR3 covers 15 residues. V lost 3 bases to trimming and J lost 2 bases; unmatched junction nucleotides: 5. CDR1 and CDR2 (germline): SGHRS, YFSETQ.

This chain links TRBV27 with TRBJ2-5, with no clear D. V dropped 4 bases and J dropped 5 bases, with 14 bases sitting between them. There are 14 residues in the CDR3. The germline CDR1 and CDR2 sequences are MNHEY and SMNVEV (reference sequence). The CDR3 loop reads CASSYRPRGETQYF. Written as DNA, the CDR3 is TGTGCCAGCAGTTATAGACCGCGTGGGGAGACCCAGTACTTC.

This clone was recorded a few times. V and J are TRBV18 and TRBJ1-2; a weak D match, TRBD1 (5 bases). Germline CDR1 reads KGHSH; CDR2 reads LQKENI. This CDR3 contains 14 residues. V shed 0 bases and J shed 3 bases, with 8 bases lying between them. The CDR3 here is CASSPPAGYYGYTF. The CDR3, as DNA: TGTGCCAGCTCACCACCGGCAGGGTACTATGGCTACACCTTC. The complete variable domain, with remaining parts taken from reference TRBV18 and TRBJ1-2, reads NAGVMQNPRHLVRRRGQEARLRCSPMKGHSHVYWYRQLPEEGLKFMVYLQKENIIDESGMPKERFSAEFPKEGPSILRIQQVVRGDSAAYFCASSPPAGYYGYTFGSGTRLTVV.

This clone has only a few counts. The V call is TRBV7-6, the J call TRBJ1-5; unclear D gene. Per germline, CDR1 SGHVS and CDR2 FNYEAQ. This CDR3 contains 13 residues. V was trimmed by 5 bases and J by 6 bases, leaving 11 bases between them. This CDR3 reads CASSDGEGQPQHF. The CDR3 bases are TGTGCCAGCAGCGATGGGGAAGGTCAGCCCCAGCATTTT.

This chain uses TRBV6-6 with TRBJ1-1; possible D gene TRBD1, 6 bases. Trimming pared 4 bases from V and 11 bases from J, leaving 11 bases between. Germline V gives CDR1 MNHNY, CDR2 SVGAGI (reference sequence). This CDR3 comprises 11 residues. CDR3 in amino acids: CASSFSGEAFF. The CDR3 nucleotides are TGTGCCAGCAGTTTCTCAGGGGAGGCTTTCTTT.

The gene calls are TRBV2 and TRBJ1-1, with D possibly TRBD1 on 5 matching bases. This CDR3 spans 13 amino acids. The ends were cut back, 4 bases at V and 4 bases at J, with 10 bases in the middle. The germline gives CDR1 SNHLY, CDR2 FYNNEI. The CDR3 bases are TGTGCCAGCAGTGGAGAGGGGAGCACTGAAGCTTTCTTT. Amino acid sequence: CASSGEGSTEAFF.

V is TRBV27 and J is TRBJ1-2; D possibly corresponds to TRBD1 (6 bases). Germline-derived CDR1 and CDR2 are MNHEY and SMNVEV (reference sequence). The V and J ends lost 9 bases and 4 bases respectively, with 27 bases between them. The CDR3 has 17 amino acids. This chain's CDR3 is CARDGQFHSYSFYGYTF. CDR3 nucleotides: TGTGCCAGAGATGGACAGTTTCATTCTTACTCTTTCTATGGCTACACCTTC.

This clone was seen only a few times. This chain connects TRBV30 to TRBJ2-5; D is perhaps TRBD2 (5 bases). The V and J ends lost 0 bases and 6 bases respectively, with 11 bases between them. The V gene's germline CDR1 is GTSNPN and CDR2 SVGIG (reference sequence). The CDR3 is 13 amino acids. CDR3 in DNA: TGTGCCTGGAGTGTAGAGGGTAGAAAGACCCAGTACTTC. The encoded protein is CAWSVEGRKTQYF.

This rearrangement joins TRBV7-9 to TRBJ2-5; 8 bases fit TRBD1. V gave up 4 bases and J gave up 1 base; unmatched junction bases: 8. This CDR3 is 16 amino acids long. From germline, CDR1 is SEHNR and CDR2 FQNEAQ (reference sequence). Here the CDR3 DNA reads TGTGCCAGCAGCTGGAGGACAGGGAAAGGCCAAGAGACCCAGTACTTC. Encoded protein: CASSWRTGKGQETQYF.

J is TRBJ2-6 and V is TRBV2; D call uncertain. Germline V gene data show CDR1 as SNHLY and CDR2 as FYNNEI. V was cut by 6 bases and J by 0 bases, with 18 bases left in between. The CDR3 consists of 18 residues. CDR3 nucleotides: TGTGCCAGCAGCCGCCATGGCGGTCTCAACTCTGGGGCCAACGTCCTGACTTTC. As protein: CASSRHGGLNSGANVLTF.

V and J are TRBV14 and TRBJ2-3, with 10 bases that match TRBD1. V trimming: 1 base; J trimming: 3 bases; junction bases outside the gene matches: 4. The CDR3 is 16 residues long. Germline loops: CDR1 SGHDN, CDR2 FVKESK. The CDR3 loop reads CASSQGTGGVTDTQYF. The CDR3 DNA is TGTGCCAGCAGCCAAGGGACAGGGGGAGTGACAGATACGCAGTATTTT.

The chain links TRBV5-1 to TRBJ1-3; D ambiguous. Germline V gene sequence: CDR1 SGHRS, CDR2 YFSETQ. V lost 4 bases and J 1 base, leaving 9 bases between the germline ends. This CDR3 has 14 amino acids. CDR3 protein: CASSPRMSGNTIYF. The CDR3 DNA follows: TGCGCCAGCAGCCCCCGGATGTCTGGAAACACCATATATTTT.

This clone showed up just a few times. V is TRBV7-9 and J is TRBJ1-1; 8 bases are shared with TRBD1. The CDR3 has 15 amino acids. With 10 bases clipped from V and 4 bases from J, the junction kept 14 bases outside the gene matches. Germline V gene lookup returns CDR1 SEHNR and CDR2 FQNEAQ (reference sequence). CDR3 in amino acids: CATNAGTGSFTEAFF. The CDR3 region has the DNA TGTGCCACCAACGCAGGGACAGGTTCCTTCACTGAAGCTTTCTTT.

The sample holds a few counts of this clone. This chain uses TRBV2 with TRBJ2-1; TRBD1 or TRBD2 may be the D gene (5 bases each). This CDR3 has 15 residues. The V gene lost 6 bases and the J gene lost 10 bases, with 22 bases spanning the gap. CDR1 is SNHLY and CDR2 is FYNNEI in the germline V gene. The CDR3 reads CASRNFRDATIEQFF. The CDR3 DNA reads TGTGCCAGCAGAAATTTCCGGGACGCGACAATAGAGCAGTTCTTC.

This chain links TRBV28 with TRBJ1-4; TRBD1 might be the D (6 bases). V was clipped by 7 bases and J by 0 bases, with 9 bases between them. Germline V lookup: CDR1 MDHEN, CDR2 SYDVKM. The CDR3 runs 14 residues. CDR3 loop: CASKGDATNEKLFF. In DNA, the CDR3 is TGTGCCAGCAAGGGGGACGCAACTAATGAAAAACTGTTTTTT.

The chain combines TRBV18 with TRBJ1-2; a weak D match, TRBD1 (5 bases). The germline gives CDR1 KGHSH, CDR2 LQKENI. The germline V and J ends were trimmed by 2 bases and 8 bases, with 9 bases remaining between them. The CDR3 contains 12 residues. The CDR3 is CASSPAGDGYTF. DNA of the CDR3: TGTGCCAGCTCACCAGCCGGGGACGGCTACACCTTC.

This sequence joins TRBV21-1 and TRBJ1-3. TRBV21-1 is listed as a pseudogene. The CDR3 spans 14 residues. The CDR3 bases are TGTGCCAGCTCACGGGTCTGCTCTGGAAACACCATATATTTT. It encodes CASSRVCSGNTIYF.

The chain combines TRBV4-2 with TRBJ2-7; 10 nucleotides match TRBD1. This CDR3 region has 16 residues. The V and J ends lost 1 base and 2 bases, in that order; junction bases with no gene match: 5. CDR1 is LGHNA, CDR2 YNFKEQ, per germline. Here the CDR3 reads CASSQAGTGDAYEQYF. CDR3 sequence (DNA): TGTGCCAGCAGCCAAGCCGGGACAGGGGATGCCTACGAGCAGTACTTC.